This T cell receptor (beta chain) came from a study of shared clonotypes between healthy human individuals. This CDR3 has 18 amino acids. The germline gives CDR1 SGHAT, CDR2 FQNNGV. Terminally differentiated effector memory CD45RA+ cells were left out of the naive CD8 fraction, which was CD45RO-negative and positively selected for CCR7. Assay: immunoSEQ multiplex PCR; the TCRdb copy retains only in-frame clones and omits some. The table lists roughly 890,000 clones, about 92% of them singletons. The V call is TRBV11-2, the J call TRBJ2-5; 11 bases match TRBD2. The DNA matches TRBJ2-7 better at its end, which makes the J call doubtful. The receptor's source is a man aged 25-45 years in good health. Sequenced sample: naive CD8+ T cells sorted from blood. This CDR3 is CASSLPLAGDTSSYEQYF. As DNA, the CDR3 is TGTGCCAGCAGCTTGCCACTAGCGGGGGATACAAGCTCCTACGAGCAGTACTTC.